This passage covers 23 T cell receptor beta chains from one sample sequenced in a study of spatial heterogeneity in lung cancer. TCRdb reanalysed the 5' RACE reads using MiXCR and keeps one entry per CDR3 protein. The table has some 46,000 distinct CDR3 sequences, about an eighth seen once; the top ten hold 30% to 35%. The time point is: blood at routine non-recurrence follow-up after resection. The material sequenced was PBMCs, taken at follow-up. All receptors derive from a male donor with early-stage non-small cell lung cancer.

This clonotype was counted ten times or more. V usage is TRBV7-9 and J usage is TRBJ1-5; unclear D gene. Between the trimmed V and J ends, which lost 3 bases and 0 bases, there was a span of 6 bases. This CDR3 contains 14 residues. Germline-derived CDR1 and CDR2 are SEHNR and FQNEAQ (reference sequence). The CDR3 DNA reads TGTGCCAGCAGCTTCCTTGGTAGCAATCAGCCCCAGCATTTT. Its translation is CASSFLGSNQPQHF.

This clonotype came up a few times. The V call is TRBV6-2 or TRBV6-3, the J call TRBJ2-1; tentatively, D is TRBD2 (5 bases). The CDR3 runs 13 residues. Germline loops: CDR1 MNHEY, CDR2 SVGEGT. Trimming took off 4 bases at V and 6 bases at J, with 10 bases between the two ends. CDR3 region: CASSLEAVNEQFF. The CDR3 DNA follows: TGTGCCAGCAGTTTGGAAGCGGTCAATGAGCAGTTCTTC.

Of note for this clonotype: A junction end diverges from the germline sequence, so it may reflect a read error. The rearrangement uses TRBV20-1 and TRBJ1-2, with 8 bases matching TRBD1. CDR1 is DFQATT, CDR2 SNEGSKA, per germline (reference sequence). CDR3 size: 15 residues. The CDR3 DNA reads as TGCAGTGCTGAATACCGGGACAGGAGGAACTATGGCTGCACCTTC. It specifies CSAEYRDRRNYGCTF.

This clonotype has more than one count but fewer than ten. The CDR3 loop is CASSQEHLGRGYTF. CDR3 bases: TGTGCCAGCAGCCAAGAACATCTCGGGCGGGGCTACACCTTC. The rearrangement uses TRBV3-1 and TRBJ1-2; D gene unclear. The CDR3 extends over 14 amino acids. Looked up from germline, CDR1 is LGHDT and CDR2 is YNNKEL (reference sequence). With 0 bases removed from V and 8 bases from J, the gap between germline ends came to 13 bases.

The chain has TRBV6-1 and TRBJ2-1; D perhaps matches TRBD1 (6 bases). V shed 6 bases and J shed 5 bases, with 14 bases lying between them. CDR3 length equals 14 residues. Germline V gene sequence: CDR1 MNHNS, CDR2 SASEGT. The CDR3 protein is CASRRGTRNNEQFF. The CDR3 DNA is TGTGCCAGCAGGAGGGGGACGAGGAACAATGAGCAGTTCTTC.

The V call is TRBV30, the J call TRBJ2-5; TRBD1 is a possible D gene (5 bases). The CDR3 spans 13 residues. Germline CDR1 is GTSNPN and CDR2 is SVGIG (reference sequence). Trimming pared 5 bases from V and 0 bases from J, leaving 10 bases between. The CDR3 sequence is CAWAGQDQETQYF. In nucleotides, the CDR3 is TGTGCCTGGGCAGGGCAGGACCAAGAGACCCAGTACTTC.

This clonotype was seen more than once but under ten times. The chain employs TRBV5-4 and TRBJ2-7, with TRBD2 matching over 8 bases. V lost 4 bases, J lost 1 base, and 4 bases stayed unmatched. In germline, CDR1 is SGHNT, CDR2 YYREEE (reference sequence). The CDR3 length is 14 residues. This CDR3 is CASSQGTRSYEQYF. DNA of the CDR3: TGTGCCAGCAGCCAGGGGACTAGGTCCTACGAGCAGTACTTC.

The DNA of the CDR3 is TGTGCCAGCAGATCAGGGGACCGAACCTACGAGCAGTACTTC. Amino acids: CASRSGDRTYEQYF. The chain links TRBV6-2 or TRBV6-3 to TRBJ2-7, with D tentatively TRBD1 (6 bases). The germline V gene encodes CDR1 MNHEY and CDR2 SVGEGT. With 6 bases removed from V and 2 bases from J, the gap between germline ends came to 14 bases. CDR3 size: 14 residues.

Ten or more counts support this clonotype. The chain links TRBV2 to TRBJ2-7; TRBD1 aligns across 7 bases. Germline V gives CDR1 SNHLY, CDR2 FYNNEI. V was pared by 9 bases and J by 7 bases, with 15 bases of the junction left unmatched. The CDR3 loop spans 14 amino acids. The CDR3 nucleotides read TGTGCCAGTTCTCGGGACAGTTCCTCTGGAGAGCAGTACTTC. Translation gives CASSRDSSSGEQYF.

The sample holds many counts of this clonotype. The chain is built from TRBV6-5 and TRBJ1-1; D gene uncertain. The CDR3 spans 13 residues. Trimming left V 4 bases short and J 3 bases short, with 9 bases between. Germline CDR1 and CDR2: MNHEY and SVGAGI. The CDR3 sequence: CASSSTLYTEAFF. In DNA form, the CDR3 reads TGTGCCAGCAGTTCGACACTTTACACTGAAGCTTTCTTT.

This clonotype was observed at least ten times. The rearrangement joins TRBV20-1 to TRBJ2-3; D uncertain. CDR3 length equals 18 residues. Looked up from germline, CDR1 is DFQATT and CDR2 is SNEGSKA (reference sequence). Trimming stripped 0 bases from V and 0 bases from J, with 19 bases between. Here the CDR3 reads CSARDFRLIAASTDTQYF. CDR3 coding DNA: TGCAGTGCTAGAGATTTCCGATTGATAGCAGCTAGCACAGATACGCAGTATTTT.

This chain joins TRBV25-1 and TRBJ2-1; the D gene is possibly TRBD2 (6 bases). V was clipped by 0 bases and J by 3 bases, with 9 bases between them. Germline CDR1 reads MGHDK; CDR2 reads SYGVNS. This CDR3 is 15 amino acids long. The CDR3 sequence: CASSEYEGGYNEQFF. In DNA, the CDR3 is TGTGCCAGCAGTGAATACGAGGGAGGCTACAATGAGCAGTTCTTC. The whole variable domain, filled in from reference TRBV25-1 and TRBJ2-1, reads EADIYQTPRYLVIGTGKKITLECSQTMGHDKMYWYQQDPGMELHLIHYSYGVNSTEKGDLSSESTVSRIRTEHFPLTLESARPSHTSQYLCASSEYEGGYNEQFFGPGTRLTVL.

The V gene is TRBV5-1, the J gene TRBJ1-3, with D uncertain. The CDR3 extends over 14 amino acids. The germline gives CDR1 SGHRS, CDR2 YFSETQ. Trimming shortened V by 4 bases and J by 1 base, and 9 bases separated the two germline ends. The CDR3 reads CASSRPDSGNTIYF. In DNA, the CDR3 is TGCGCCAGCAGCCGTCCAGATTCTGGAAACACCATATATTTT.

In its sample, this clonotype was seen many times. The chain links TRBV28 to TRBJ2-3; D is uncertain. Per the germline V gene, CDR1 is MDHEN and CDR2 is SYDVKM. The V gene lost 6 bases and the J gene lost 0 bases, with 7 bases spanning the gap. CDR3 size: 13 residues. The CDR3 loop is CASSQVSTDTQYF. In DNA, the CDR3 is TGTGCCAGCAGCCAAGTAAGCACAGATACGCAGTATTTT.

The chain uses TRBV7-3 and TRBJ2-2; 7 nucleotides align to TRBD2. Trimming cost V 5 bases and J 3 bases; bases outside gene matches: 9. The germline CDR1 and CDR2 sequences are SGHTA and FQGTGA. The CDR3 loop spans 16 amino acids. This CDR3 is CASSPPGGGDTGELFF. CDR3 coding DNA: TGTGCCAGCAGCCCCCCCGGGGGAGGGGACACCGGGGAGCTGTTTTTT.

V gene TRBV14 combines with J gene TRBJ1-4, with 10 nucleotides matching TRBD1. CDR1 SGHDN and CDR2 FVKESK come from the germline V gene. This CDR3 is 15 amino acids long. Trimming took 5 bases from V and 7 from J; bases not matched to a gene: 7. The CDR3 loop reads CASSRQGAWREKLFF. Written as DNA, the CDR3 is TGTGCCAGCAGCAGACAGGGGGCTTGGCGTGAAAAACTGTTTTTT.

This clonotype was recorded many times. V usage is TRBV20-1 and J usage is TRBJ2-7; the D gene is possibly TRBD1 (6 bases). CDR1 is DFQATT and CDR2 is SNEGSKA in the germline V gene (reference sequence). This CDR3 comprises 15 residues. The V and J ends lost 2 bases and 0 bases respectively, with 14 bases between them. The CDR3 sequence is CSARKEDSLSYEQYF. In DNA form, the CDR3 reads TGCAGTGCTAGAAAGGAGGACAGCCTCTCCTACGAGCAGTACTTC.

V gene TRBV12-3 or TRBV12-4 combines with J gene TRBJ2-2, with 11 bases that match TRBD2. V lost 11 bases, J lost 6 bases, and 8 bases stayed unmatched. This CDR3 contains 14 residues. This chain's CDR3 is CAGHTSGGSGELFF. As DNA, the CDR3 is TGTGCCGGACACACTAGCGGGGGCTCCGGGGAGCTGTTTTTT.

Ten or more counts support this clonotype. J is TRBJ2-3 and V is TRBV28; D ambiguous. Trimming took 6 bases from V and 4 from J, leaving 11 bases between them. Germline V gene data show CDR1 as MDHEN and CDR2 as SYDVKM. CDR3 length: 13 amino acids. The CDR3 protein is CASSRGPPDTQYF. The CDR3 nucleotides are TGTGCCAGCAGCCGTGGACCACCAGATACGCAGTATTTT.

Ten or more counts support this clonotype. The chain employs TRBV27 and TRBJ1-1; unclear D gene. The CDR3 sequence is 13 residues long. The ends were cut back, 4 bases at V and 0 bases at J, with 6 bases in the middle. The V gene's germline CDR1 is MNHEY and CDR2 SMNVEV (reference sequence). The CDR3 DNA sequence: TGTGCCAGCAGTTGGAGCATGAACACTGAAGCTTTCTTT. This codes for CASSWSMNTEAFF.

This clonotype showed up just a few times. The gene calls are TRBV5-1 and TRBJ1-6, with D possibly being TRBD1 (5 bases). Germline loops: CDR1 SGHRS, CDR2 YFSETQ. The CDR3 has 14 residues. Trimming took off 5 bases at V and 7 bases at J, with 13 bases between the two ends. The DNA for the CDR3 is TGCGCCAGCAGACCTACAGGCCGGAATTCACCCCTCCACTTT. Protein: CASRPTGRNSPLHF. Combining the CDR3 with reference TRBV5-1 and TRBJ1-6 gives the whole variable domain KAGVTQTPRYLIKTRGQQVTLSCSPISGHRSVSWYQQTPGQGLQFLFEYFSETQRNKGNFPGRFSGRQFSNSRSEMNVSTLELGDSALYLCASRPTGRNSPLHFGNGTRLTVT.

This clonotype was seen once. Since a much larger clone is just one base distant, this may be a read error. The genes are TRBV20-1 and TRBJ1-5; 7 bases are shared with TRBD1. The CDR3 is 12 residues long. V was pared by 5 bases and J by 8 bases, with 6 bases of the junction left unmatched. Germline V gives CDR1 DFQATT, CDR2 SNEGSKA (reference sequence). The DNA for the CDR3 is TGCAGTGCTGAACAGGGGAGGAAGCCCCAGCATTTT. Its translation: CSAEQGRKPQHF.

The chain joins TRBV6-5 to TRBJ1-2; D might be TRBD1 (5 bases). The V end lost 0 bases, the J end lost 6 bases, and 11 bases lay between the germline ends. The CDR3 loop spans 14 amino acids. Germline V lookup: CDR1 MNHEY, CDR2 SVGAGI. The CDR3 bases are TGTGCCAGCAGTTACTCGAAAGCAGGGAATGGCTACACCTTC. As protein: CASSYSKAGNGYTF.